Detailed here is one TCR beta chain. The sample belongs to a study of control samples from healthy donors and cancer patients. Germline values: CDR1 SGHRS, CDR2 YFSETQ. CDR3 length: 13 amino acids. The ends lost 4 bases at V and 5 bases at J; junction bases unmatched: 6. The method was immunoSEQ multiplex PCR; TCRdb's version includes in-frame clones alone and lacks a portion of them. The table includes 120,000 to 150,000 clones, 91% detected once. This chain links TRBV5-1 with TRBJ2-7; 7 nucleotides align to TRBD2. The sample comprised blood. This TCR was recovered from a man aged 25-45 years in good health. DNA for the CDR3: TGCGCCAGCAGCCGGGGAGGGACGGACGAGCAGTACTTC. This sequence encodes CASSRGGTDEQYF.